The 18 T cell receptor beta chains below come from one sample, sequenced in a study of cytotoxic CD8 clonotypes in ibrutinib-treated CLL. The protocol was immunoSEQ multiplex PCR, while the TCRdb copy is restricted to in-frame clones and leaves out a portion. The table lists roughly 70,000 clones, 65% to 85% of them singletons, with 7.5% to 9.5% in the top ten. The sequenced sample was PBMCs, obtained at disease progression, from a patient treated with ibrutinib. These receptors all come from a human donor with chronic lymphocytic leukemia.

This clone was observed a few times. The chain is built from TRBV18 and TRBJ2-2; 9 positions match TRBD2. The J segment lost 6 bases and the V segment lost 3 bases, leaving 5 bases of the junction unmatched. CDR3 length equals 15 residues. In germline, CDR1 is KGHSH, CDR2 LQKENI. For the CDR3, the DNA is TGTGCCAGCTCACCCTGGGTAGCGGGAGCCGGGGAGCTGTTTTTT. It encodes CASSPWVAGAGELFF. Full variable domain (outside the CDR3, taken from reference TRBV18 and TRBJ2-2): NAGVMQNPRHLVRRRGQEARLRCSPMKGHSHVYWYRQLPEEGLKFMVYLQKENIIDESGMPKERFSAEFPKEGPSILRIQQVVRGDSAAYFCASSPWVAGAGELFFGEGSRLTVL.

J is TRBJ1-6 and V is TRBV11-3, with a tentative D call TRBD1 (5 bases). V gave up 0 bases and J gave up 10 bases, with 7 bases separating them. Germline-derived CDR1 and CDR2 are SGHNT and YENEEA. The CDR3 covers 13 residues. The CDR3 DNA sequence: TGTGCCAGCAGCTTAGATGGGGGGTCACCCCTCCACTTT. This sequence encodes CASSLDGGSPLHF.

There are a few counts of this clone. The CDR3 reads CASGLTLRDEAFF. Written as DNA, the CDR3 is TGTGCTAGTGGTTTGACCCTCAGGGATGAAGCTTTCTTT. The chain uses TRBV12-5 and TRBJ1-1; TRBD1 is a possible D gene (5 bases). The CDR3 runs 13 residues. Trimming cost V 2 bases and J 7 bases, with 11 bases left between them. Germline CDR1 is LGHNT and CDR2 is FRNRAP.

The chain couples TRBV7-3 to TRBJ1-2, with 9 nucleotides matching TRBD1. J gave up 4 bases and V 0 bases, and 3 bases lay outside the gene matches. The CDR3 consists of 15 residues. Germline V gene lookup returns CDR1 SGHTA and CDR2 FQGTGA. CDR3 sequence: CASSLTPTGGYGYTF. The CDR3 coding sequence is TGTGCCAGCAGCTTAACCCCGACAGGGGGCTATGGCTACACCTTC.

CDR3 region: CAISERGPSGNEQFF. The CDR3 bases are TGTGCCATCAGTGAGAGGGGACCTAGCGGCAATGAGCAGTTCTTC. The chain links TRBV10-3 to TRBJ2-1; 7 bases map to TRBD2. Germline V CDR1 and CDR2: ENHRY, SYGVKD. The ends lost 2 bases at V and 6 bases at J; junction bases unmatched: 7. The CDR3 has 15 residues.

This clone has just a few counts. CDR3 sequence (DNA): TGTGCCAGCAGCTTGCGGTTACGGGGGAACGAAAAACTGTTTTTT. It codes for CASSLRLRGNEKLFF. The chain joins TRBV7-8 to TRBJ1-4, with D possibly being TRBD1 (5 bases). The CDR3 runs to 15 residues. The V end lost 3 bases, the J end lost 8 bases, and 16 bases lay between the germline ends. Germline V gives CDR1 SGHVS, CDR2 FQNEAQ.

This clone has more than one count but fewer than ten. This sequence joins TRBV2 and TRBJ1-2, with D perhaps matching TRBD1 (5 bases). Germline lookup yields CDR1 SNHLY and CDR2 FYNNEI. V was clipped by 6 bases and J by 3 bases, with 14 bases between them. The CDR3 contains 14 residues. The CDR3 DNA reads TGTGCCAGCAGCCGGGACGGGAATGACTATGGCTACACCTTC. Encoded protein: CASSRDGNDYGYTF. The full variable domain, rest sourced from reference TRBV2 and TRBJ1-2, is EPEVTQTPSHQVTQMGQEVILRCVPISNHLYFYWYRQILGQKVEFLVSFYNNEISEKSEIFDDQFSVERPDGSNFTLKIRSTKLEDSAMYFCASSRDGNDYGYTFGSGTRLTVV.

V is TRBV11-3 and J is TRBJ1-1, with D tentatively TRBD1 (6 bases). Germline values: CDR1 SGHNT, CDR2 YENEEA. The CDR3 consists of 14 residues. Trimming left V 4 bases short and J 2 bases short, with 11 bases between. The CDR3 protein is CASSSQGPNTEAFF. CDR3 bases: TGTGCCAGCAGCTCTCAGGGGCCTAACACTGAAGCTTTCTTT.

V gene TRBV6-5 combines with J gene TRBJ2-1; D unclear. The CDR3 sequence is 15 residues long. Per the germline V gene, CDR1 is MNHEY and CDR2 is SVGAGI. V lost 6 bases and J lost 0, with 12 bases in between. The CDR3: CASSSDGSSYNEQFF. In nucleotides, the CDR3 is TGTGCCAGCAGCTCCGACGGAAGCTCCTACAATGAGCAGTTCTTC.

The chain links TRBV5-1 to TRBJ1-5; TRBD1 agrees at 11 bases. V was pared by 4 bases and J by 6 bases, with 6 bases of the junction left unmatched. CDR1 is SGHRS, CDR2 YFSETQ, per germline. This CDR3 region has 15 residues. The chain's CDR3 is CASSPSGTGGQPQHF. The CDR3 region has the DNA TGCGCCAGCAGCCCGAGCGGGACAGGGGGTCAGCCCCAGCATTTT. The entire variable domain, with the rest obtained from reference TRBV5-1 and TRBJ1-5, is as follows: KAGVTQTPRYLIKTRGQQVTLSCSPISGHRSVSWYQQTPGQGLQFLFEYFSETQRNKGNFPGRFSGRQFSNSRSEMNVSTLELGDSALYLCASSPSGTGGQPQHFGDGTRLSIL.

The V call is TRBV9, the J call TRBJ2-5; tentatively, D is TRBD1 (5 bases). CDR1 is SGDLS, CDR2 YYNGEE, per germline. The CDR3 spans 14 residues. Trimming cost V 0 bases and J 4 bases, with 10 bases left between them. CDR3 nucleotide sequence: TGTGCCAGCAGCGTAGGGGTAGGGGTAGAGACCCAGTACTTC. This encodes CASSVGVGVETQYF.

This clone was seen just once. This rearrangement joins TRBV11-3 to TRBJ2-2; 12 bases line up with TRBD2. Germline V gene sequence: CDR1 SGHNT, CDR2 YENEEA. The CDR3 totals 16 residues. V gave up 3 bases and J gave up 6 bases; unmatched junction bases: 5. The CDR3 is CASSFLAGGPAGELFF. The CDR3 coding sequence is TGTGCCAGCAGCTTTCTAGCGGGGGGGCCAGCCGGGGAGCTGTTTTTT. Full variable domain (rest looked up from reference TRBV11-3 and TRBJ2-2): EAGVVQSPRYKIIEKKQPVAFWCNPISGHNTLYWYLQNLGQGPELLIRYENEEAVDDSQLPKDRFSAERLKGVDSTLKIQPAELGDSAVYLCASSFLAGGPAGELFFGEGSRLTVL.

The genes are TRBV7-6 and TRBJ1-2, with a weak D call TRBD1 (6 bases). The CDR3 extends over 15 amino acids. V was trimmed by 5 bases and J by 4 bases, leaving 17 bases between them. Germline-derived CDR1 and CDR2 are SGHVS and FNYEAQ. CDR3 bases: TGTGCCAGCAGCACATATGCGGGACACGGCTATGGCTACACCTTC. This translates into CASSTYAGHGYGYTF.

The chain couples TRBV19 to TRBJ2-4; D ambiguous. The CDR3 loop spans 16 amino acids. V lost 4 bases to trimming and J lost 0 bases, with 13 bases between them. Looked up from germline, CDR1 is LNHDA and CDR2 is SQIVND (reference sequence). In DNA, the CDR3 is TGTGCCAGTAGTACCTCAGGAGTCCTAGCCAAAAACATTCAGTACTTC. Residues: CASSTSGVLAKNIQYF.

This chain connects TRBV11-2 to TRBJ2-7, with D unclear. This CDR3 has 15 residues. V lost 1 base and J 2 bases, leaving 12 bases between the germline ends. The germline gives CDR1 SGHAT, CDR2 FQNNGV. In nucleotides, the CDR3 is TGTGCCAGCAGCTTAGTATCCCATGGAGCCTACGAGCAGTACTTC. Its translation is CASSLVSHGAYEQYF.

The CDR3, as DNA: TGTGCCAGCAGTTTAAACTCCCTTGGAGAGACCCAGTACTTC. Translated: CASSLNSLGETQYF. The genes are TRBV27 and TRBJ2-5; D is ambiguous. This CDR3 spans 14 amino acids. The V end lost 2 bases, the J end lost 4 bases, and 11 bases lay between the germline ends. The germline CDR1 and CDR2 sequences are MNHEY and SMNVEV (reference sequence).

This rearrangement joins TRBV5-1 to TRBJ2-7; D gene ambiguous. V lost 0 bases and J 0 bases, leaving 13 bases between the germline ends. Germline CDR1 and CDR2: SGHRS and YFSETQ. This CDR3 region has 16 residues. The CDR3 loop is CASSLAPGISSYEQYF. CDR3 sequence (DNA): TGCGCCAGCAGCTTGGCCCCAGGAATTAGCTCCTACGAGCAGTACTTC.

Here the CDR3 reads CASSFRTDYNEQFF. For the CDR3, the DNA is TGTGCCAGCAGCTTCCGGACAGATTACAATGAGCAGTTCTTC. This rearrangement joins TRBV5-4 to TRBJ2-1; D is possibly TRBD1 (6 bases). The CDR3 is 14 amino acids. Trimming pared 2 bases from V and 4 bases from J, leaving 10 bases between. Germline V gene lookup returns CDR1 SGHNT and CDR2 YYREEE (reference sequence).